This T cell receptor (gamma chain) was sequenced in a study of human gamma delta and Vdelta1 T cells. As regards this clone: Its antigen is not known.

The CDR3 covers 11 residues. V gave up 8 bases and J gave up 8 bases; unmatched junction bases: 7. TCRdb re-called the PCR reads with CATT. The repertoire holds several thousand gamma-chain clones, with around 42% as singletons. Sequenced sample: Vdelta1 gamma-delta T cells from blood grown in culture (DOT cells). The source is a human donor in good health. The chain has TRGV10 and TRGJ1 or TRGJ2. TRGV10 is labeled an ORF, and its function is uncertain. The CDR3 DNA reads as TGTGCTGCGTGGGAGGTAGATAAGAAACTCTTT. This sequence encodes CAAWEVDKKLF.